Below are 21 T cell receptor beta chains sequenced from a single sample in a study of OX40 agonist ivuxolimab in advanced cancers. Method: immunoSEQ multiplex PCR; TCRdb's copy keeps in-frame clones and lacks some. The table has 55,000 to 65,000 clones, just over 85% seen once. The sample here was CD4+ or CD8+ T cells sorted from blood, taken in a trial of the OX40 agonist ivuxolimab. Source of these receptors: an adult with an advanced solid tumor such as melanoma, head and neck, liver or kidney cancer.

V gene TRBV7-9 combines with J gene TRBJ1-1; 7 bases align to TRBD1. The J segment lost 5 bases and the V segment lost 4 bases, leaving 13 bases of the junction unmatched. This CDR3 is 16 amino acids long. Germline-derived CDR1 and CDR2 are SEHNR and FQNEAQ (reference sequence). The CDR3 region has the DNA TGTGCCAGCAGCTACCGGACAGGCCGGGCGGGGACTGAAGCTTTCTTT. As protein: CASSYRTGRAGTEAFF.

The V and J genes are TRBV4-2 and TRBJ1-3; D is unresolved. The germline V gene encodes CDR1 LGHNA and CDR2 YNFKEQ. V was clipped by 1 base and J by 2 bases, with 12 bases between them. This CDR3 has 16 amino acids. The CDR3 is CASSQVIKGAGNTIYF. DNA of the CDR3: TGTGCCAGCAGCCAAGTTATTAAGGGAGCTGGAAACACCATATATTTT.

V gene TRBV10-2 combines with J gene TRBJ1-3, with no clear D. Trimming took off 4 bases at V and 6 bases at J, with 10 bases between the two ends. Germline values: CDR1 WSHSY, CDR2 SAAADI. The CDR3 spans 13 residues. CDR3 nucleotides: TGCGCCAGCAGTGGAGGCCGCGAAAACACCATATATTTT. This sequence encodes CASSGGRENTIYF.

The J gene is TRBJ2-7, the V gene TRBV11-3; the D gene is possibly TRBD2 (6 bases). Between the trimmed V and J ends, which lost 7 bases and 2 bases, there was a span of 18 bases. The CDR3 extends over 15 amino acids. Germline CDR1 is SGHNT and CDR2 is YENEEA. The DNA of the CDR3 is TGTGCCAGCAAACCGGGAGCCACCGATACCTACGAGCAGTACTTC. Protein sequence: CASKPGATDTYEQYF. The variable domain in full, completed from reference TRBV11-3 and TRBJ2-7, reads EAGVVQSPRYKIIEKKQPVAFWCNPISGHNTLYWYLQNLGQGPELLIRYENEEAVDDSQLPKDRFSAERLKGVDSTLKIQPAELGDSAVYLCASKPGATDTYEQYFGPGTRLTVT.

The rearrangement uses TRBV6-6 and TRBJ2-7, with D perhaps matching TRBD1 or TRBD2 (5 bases each). The CDR3 length is 14 residues. CDR1 is MNHNY and CDR2 is SVGAGI in the germline V gene (reference sequence). Trimming left V 5 bases short and J 0 bases short, with 11 bases between. In DNA, the CDR3 is TGTGCCAGCAGTCGGGACGAATTCTCCTACGAGCAGTACTTC. It codes for CASSRDEFSYEQYF.

This clone is a singleton in its sample. The chain recombines TRBV7-9 with TRBJ1-2; 9 positions agree with TRBD1. The CDR3 is made up of 14 amino acids. The V gene's germline CDR1 is SEHNR and CDR2 FQNEAQ (reference sequence). V trimming: 4 bases; J trimming: 3 bases; junction bases outside the gene matches: 3. CDR3 sequence (DNA): TGTGCCAGCAGCTCCTGGACAGGGGACTATGGCTACACCTTC. It translates to CASSSWTGDYGYTF.

The gene calls are TRBV7-2 and TRBJ1-5, with TRBD1 matching over 8 bases. The CDR3 length is 14 residues. V shed 5 bases and J 7 bases; nucleotides not matched to a gene: 7. Looked up from germline, CDR1 is SGHTA and CDR2 is FQGNSA. DNA for the CDR3: TGTGCCAGCAGCCAAGGACAGGGTGGACAGCCCCAGCATTTT. Translating gives CASSQGQGGQPQHF. The full variable domain, in which reference TRBV7-2 and TRBJ1-5 provide the parts outside the CDR3, is GAGVSQSPSNKVTEKGKDVELRCDPISGHTALYWYRQSLGQGLEFLIYFQGNSAPDKSGLPSDRFSAERTGGSVSTLTIQRTQQEDSAVYLCASSQGQGGQPQHFGDGTRLSIL.

V is TRBV7-9 and J is TRBJ2-7; 9 bases are shared with TRBD1. The germline V gene has CDR1 SEHNR and CDR2 FQNEAQ (reference sequence). The trim removed 3 bases at V and 3 bases at J, leaving 9 bases unmatched. The CDR3 length is 16 residues. CDR3 residues: CASSFLSGTGLYEQYF. The CDR3 bases are TGTGCCAGCAGCTTTTTATCTGGGACAGGGCTCTACGAGCAGTACTTC.

CDR3 sequence reads: CASSDRVHRTEAFF. The CDR3 DNA reads as TGTGCCAGTAGTGACAGGGTGCACAGGACTGAAGCTTTCTTT. J is TRBJ1-1 and V is TRBV19; 7 nucleotides line up with TRBD1. This CDR3 is built from 14 residues. The germline CDR1 and CDR2 sequences are LNHDA and SQIVND (reference sequence). V lost 5 bases to trimming and J lost 5 bases; unmatched junction nucleotides: 8.

V gene TRBV6-1 combines with J gene TRBJ2-2; no firm D call. The CDR3 has 13 amino acids. The ends were cut back, 4 bases at V and 6 bases at J, with 9 bases in the middle. The germline gives CDR1 MNHNS, CDR2 SASEGT. CDR3 bases: TGTGCCAGCAGTGGCCGTTCTGCCGGGGAGCTGTTTTTT. Amino acids: CASSGRSAGELFF.

V usage is TRBV18 and J usage is TRBJ1-1; TRBD1 agrees at 7 bases. The germline gives CDR1 KGHSH, CDR2 LQKENI. There are 16 residues in the CDR3. V lost 3 bases to trimming and J lost 4 bases; unmatched junction nucleotides: 11. In DNA, the CDR3 is TGTGCCAGCTCACCTGTAGACAGGGCAGGAGGCACTGAAGCTTTCTTT. Its protein product is CASSPVDRAGGTEAFF.

This sequence joins TRBV7-8 and TRBJ2-2; 9 nucleotides match TRBD1. The CDR3 has 16 amino acids. V was pared by 5 bases and J by 7 bases, with 11 bases of the junction left unmatched. Germline-derived CDR1 and CDR2 are SGHVS and FQNEAQ. In DNA form, the CDR3 reads TGTGCCAGCAGCCCCGCCGGGACAGGGAATGGCGGGGAGCTGTTTTTT. Its translation is CASSPAGTGNGGELFF.

V is TRBV7-9 and J is TRBJ2-1; 8 bases map to TRBD2. V was pared by 1 base and J by 5 bases, with 4 bases of the junction left unmatched. Germline assignment: CDR1 SEHNR and CDR2 FQNEAQ (reference sequence). The CDR3 runs to 15 residues. CDR3 DNA: TGTGCCAGCAGCTTAGGGGCGGGGGGCAACAATGAGCAGTTCTTC. Translation: CASSLGAGGNNEQFF.

The CDR3 DNA reads TGCGCCAGCAGCGCGGCTGCGGGGCGCATGCATGAGCAGTTCTTC. This sequence encodes CASSAAAGRMHEQFF. The V call is TRBV5-1, the J call TRBJ2-1; D possibly corresponds to TRBD2 (6 bases). Per the germline V gene, CDR1 is SGHRS and CDR2 is YFSETQ. Trimming removed 4 bases at V and 8 bases at J, with 19 bases between. The CDR3 sequence is 15 residues long.

The chain employs TRBV6-5 and TRBJ1-5; the D gene is possibly TRBD1 (5 bases). The V and J ends lost 0 bases and 6 bases respectively, with 12 bases between them. Germline V gives CDR1 MNHEY, CDR2 SVGAGI. The CDR3 extends over 15 amino acids. CDR3 amino acids: CASSYSGRVGQPQHF. The CDR3 DNA is TGTGCCAGCAGTTACTCAGGCAGGGTGGGTCAGCCCCAGCATTTT.

The chain recombines TRBV9 with TRBJ1-5, with D perhaps matching TRBD1 (5 bases). Deletions cut 4 bases from V and 3 bases from J, with 11 bases between. CDR3 length equals 14 residues. Germline CDR1 SGDLS, CDR2 YYNGEE. This chain's CDR3 is CASSSGGSNQPQHF. CDR3 nucleotides: TGTGCCAGCAGCAGCGGGGGGTCCAATCAGCCCCAGCATTTT.

This chain links TRBV18 with TRBJ1-6, with no clear D. Germline assignment: CDR1 KGHSH and CDR2 LQKENI. The CDR3 runs to 17 residues. Trimming took off 0 bases at V and 4 bases at J, with 13 bases between the two ends. This CDR3 reads CASSPPRASGYNSPLHF. The CDR3 DNA follows: TGTGCCAGCTCACCACCTCGGGCTTCTGGATATAATTCACCCCTCCACTTT.

The V gene is TRBV7-2, the J gene TRBJ1-4; D is uncertain. Trimming shortened V by 4 bases and J by 4 bases, and 10 bases separated the two germline ends. The CDR3 is 14 amino acids. Germline V gives CDR1 SGHTA, CDR2 FQGNSA. CDR3 in DNA: TGTGCCAGCAGCTCCAGAGGGAGTAATGAAAAACTGTTTTTT. Protein product: CASSSRGSNEKLFF. Based on the CDR3 plus reference TRBV7-2 and TRBJ1-4, the full variable domain is GAGVSQSPSNKVTEKGKDVELRCDPISGHTALYWYRQSLGQGLEFLIYFQGNSAPDKSGLPSDRFSAERTGGSVSTLTIQRTQQEDSAVYLCASSSRGSNEKLFFGSGTQLSVL.

The chain employs TRBV4-2 and TRBJ2-5, with 9 bases fitting TRBD2. This CDR3 region has 15 residues. Per germline, CDR1 LGHNA and CDR2 YNFKEQ. J lost 4 bases, V lost 1 base, and 4 bases had no gene match. This CDR3 is CASSQGGGGGETQYF. The CDR3 coding sequence is TGTGCCAGCAGCCAAGGAGGCGGGGGGGGAGAGACCCAGTACTTC.

The chain uses TRBV19 and TRBJ1-4; 9 positions match TRBD1. The germline gives CDR1 LNHDA, CDR2 SQIVND (reference sequence). The length of the CDR3 is 16 residues. Trimming at V came to 6 bases and at J to 2 bases, leaving 7 bases not matched to a gene. CDR3 coding DNA: TGTGCCAGTAGGTCACAGGGGGCGAGTACTAATGAAAAACTGTTTTTT. It translates to CASRSQGASTNEKLFF.

The chain combines TRBV6-5 with TRBJ1-2; 10 bases fit TRBD1. Losses at the gene ends were 6 bases for V and 6 bases for J; bases not matched to a gene: 7. The germline V gene has CDR1 MNHEY and CDR2 SVGAGI. CDR3 size: 14 residues. The CDR3 DNA sequence: TGTGCCAGCAGGACCCCGGGACAGGGGCATGGCTACACCTTC. This gives the protein CASRTPGQGHGYTF.